This T cell receptor (beta chain) was recovered during a study of breast tumors, draining lymph nodes, adjacent tissues. A single record per CDR3 protein comes from TCRdb applying MiXCR to the multiplex PCR reads. The profile covers over 250,000 distinct CDR3 sequences, with over 30% appearing a single time and 0.85% to 1.2% taken by the ten largest. Axillary draining lymph nodes of breast cancer patients supplied the node samples. This clonotype was seen ten or more times. CDR1 and CDR2 from the germline V gene are SGHTA and FQGTGA. The CDR3 contains 16 residues. V lost 6 bases to trimming and J lost 5 bases; unmatched junction nucleotides: 14.

The sample taken for sequencing was axillary lymph node tissue. The clonotype originates from a female donor with breast cancer. Some clones in this sample may be carry-over from other donors' samples. The chain joins TRBV7-3 to TRBJ2-5; 8 bases match TRBD2. The CDR3 spells CASRLGLAGGLETQYF. The DNA for the CDR3 is TGTGCCAGCAGGCTGGGCCTGGCGGGAGGATTGGAGACCCAGTACTTC.